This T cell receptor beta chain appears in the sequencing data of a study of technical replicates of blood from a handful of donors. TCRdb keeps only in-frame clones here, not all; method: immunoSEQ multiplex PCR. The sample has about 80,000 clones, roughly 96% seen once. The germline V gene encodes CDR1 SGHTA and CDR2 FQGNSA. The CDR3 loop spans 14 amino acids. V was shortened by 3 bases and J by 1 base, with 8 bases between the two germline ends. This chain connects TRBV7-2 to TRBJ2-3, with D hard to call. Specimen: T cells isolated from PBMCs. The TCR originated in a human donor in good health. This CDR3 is CASSFRRGTDTQYF. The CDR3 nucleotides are TGTGCCAGCAGCTTCAGGCGAGGCACAGATACGCAGTATTTT.